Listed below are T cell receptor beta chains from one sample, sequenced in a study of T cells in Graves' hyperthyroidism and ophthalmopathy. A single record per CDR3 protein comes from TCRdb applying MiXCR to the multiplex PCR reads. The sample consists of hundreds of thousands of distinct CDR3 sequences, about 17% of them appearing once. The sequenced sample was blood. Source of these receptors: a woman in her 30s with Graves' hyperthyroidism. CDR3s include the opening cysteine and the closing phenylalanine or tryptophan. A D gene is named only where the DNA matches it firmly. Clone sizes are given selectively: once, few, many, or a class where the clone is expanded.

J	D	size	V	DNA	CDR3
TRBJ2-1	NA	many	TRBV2	TGTGCCAGCAGTGACGGGTTTCTGAGCGATGAGCAGTTCTTC	CASSDGFLSDEQFF
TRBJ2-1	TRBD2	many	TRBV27	TGTGCCAGCAGTTTGGCCAGCGGGAGATTCAATGAGCAGTTCTTC	CASSLASGRFNEQFF
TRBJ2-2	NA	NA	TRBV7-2	TGTGCCGGACAGACAGTGAGGAACACCGGGGAGCTGTTTTTT	CAGQTVRNTGELFF
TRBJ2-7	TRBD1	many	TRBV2	TGTGCCAGCAGTGAGGGACAGGACTACGAGCAGTACTTC	CASSEGQDYEQYF
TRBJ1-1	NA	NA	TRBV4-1	TGCGCCAGCAGCCAAAACAAGGGAGAGACTGAAGCTTTCTTT	CASSQNKGETEAFF
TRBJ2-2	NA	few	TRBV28	TGTGCCAGCAGTTCCAATGACCTGCTTAGCGAAAACACCGGGGAGCTGTTTTTT	CASSSNDLLSENTGELFF
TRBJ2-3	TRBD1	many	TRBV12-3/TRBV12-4	TGTGCCAGCACCTTAGGGGGGACAGGTCTGTCCGATACGCAGTATTTT	CASTLGGTGLSDTQYF
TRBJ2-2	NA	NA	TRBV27	TGTGCCAGCGCAGTATGGGCCTCCAGCCCAGGGGACACCGGGGAGCTGTTTTTT	CASAVWASSPGDTGELFF
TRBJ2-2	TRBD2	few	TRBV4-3	TGCGCCAGCAGCCAAGGGGTAGCGGGAGGTATGAACACCGGGGAGCTGTTTTTT	CASSQGVAGGMNTGELFF
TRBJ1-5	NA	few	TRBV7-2	TGTGCCAGCACCCCAAGGGGGGGTCAGCCCCAGCATTTT	CASTPRGGQPQHF
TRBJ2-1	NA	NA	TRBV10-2	TGCGCCAGCAGTGACAATTCGGTAGATGAGCAGTTCTTC	CASSDNSVDEQFF
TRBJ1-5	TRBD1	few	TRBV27	TGTGCCAGCAGCTCACAGGGGGCCGCTCAGCCCCAGCATTTT	CASSSQGAAQPQHF
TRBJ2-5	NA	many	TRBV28	TGTGCCAGCAAACAGACCCAGTACTTC	CASKQTQYF
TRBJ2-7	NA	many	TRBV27	TGTGCCAGCTTTGCTCTACGCGGGGTTACAGGCCGGTCCTACGAGCAGTACTTC	CASFALRGVTGRSYEQYF
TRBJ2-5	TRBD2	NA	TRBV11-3	TGTGCCAGCAGCTTGTTTCTAGCGGACCAAGAGACCCAGTACTTC	CASSLFLADQETQYF
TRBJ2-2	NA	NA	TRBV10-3	TGTGCCATCAGTGAGTTTTTCTCCACCGGGGAGCTGTTTTTT	CAISEFFSTGELFF